This is a list of T cell receptor beta chains from one sample in a study of blood T cell repertoires in COVID-19. Clones were read by immunoSEQ multiplex PCR, and TCRdb kept only the in-frame ones, dropping some. The sample has 350,000 to 450,000 clones; less than 90% are singletons. The sequenced material came from peripheral blood. The origin of the receptors is a woman aged 60 to 75 with COVID-19, enrolled during active disease. CDR3s leave out the opening cysteine and the closing phenylalanine or tryptophan. D genes are given only for firm matches.

CDR3aa | v_gene | d_gene | j_gene
ASSATDRLGHNEQF | TRBV9 | NA | TRBJ2-1
ASSDRGRRTEAF | TRBV6-1 | TRBD1 | TRBJ1-1
ASSRQDNNYGYT | TRBV6-5 | NA | TRBJ1-2
ASSIAVNYEQY | TRBV19 | NA | TRBJ2-7
ASGLTGAAEQY | TRBV28 | TRBD1 | TRBJ2-7
ASSLALRNTEAF | TRBV5-5 | NA | TRBJ1-1
ASSPGLSYGYT | TRBV9 | NA | TRBJ1-2
ASSSTPGYQETQY | TRBV7-8 | NA | TRBJ2-5
ASSQSLMGGYGYT | TRBV3-1/TRBV3-2 | NA | TRBJ1-2
ASSVASAGAGTGELF | TRBV9 | NA | TRBJ2-2
ASSLVSEAF | TRBV13 | NA | TRBJ1-1
ASSEENRYEQY | TRBV6-1 | NA | TRBJ2-7
AIRATIAGGSNEQF | TRBV10-3 | TRBD2 | TRBJ2-1
ASSPTAGEWETQY | TRBV5-5 | TRBD2 | TRBJ2-5
ASSQEGVPNTEAF | TRBV4-3 | NA | TRBJ1-1
ASSLSTGTGQAF | TRBV3-1/TRBV3-2 | TRBD1 | TRBJ1-1
ASSYFPGLAQETQY | TRBV6-5 | TRBD2 | TRBJ2-5
ASSYADRGDGYT | TRBV6-5 | TRBD1 | TRBJ1-2
ACGSLRGTDTQY | TRBV30 | NA | TRBJ2-3
ASSFQSGSTDTQY | TRBV5-4 | NA | TRBJ2-3
ASSLNRGYSGNTIY | TRBV11-3 | TRBD1 | TRBJ1-3
ASSQIDLANRGYT | TRBV3-1/TRBV3-2 | NA | TRBJ1-2
ASSRHKDRAYQEYFYGYT | TRBV14 | TRBD1 | TRBJ1-2
ATQGSSYEQY | TRBV24-1 | NA | TRBJ2-7
ASSLGGGPTDTQY | TRBV7-2 | TRBD2 | TRBJ2-3
ASSLVSRWGGSTEAF | TRBV5-6 | NA | TRBJ1-1
ASSQSSGYNEQF | TRBV14 | NA | TRBJ2-1
ASSRDRGDYGYT | TRBV7-8 | TRBD1 | TRBJ1-2
ASSTRQGGNQPQH | TRBV5-6 | TRBD1 | TRBJ1-5
ASSFRDSNQPQH | TRBV7-9 | NA | TRBJ1-5
ASRRQGGYEQY | TRBV6-5 | NA | TRBJ2-7
ASSQETVFHT | TRBV3-1/TRBV3-2 | NA | TRBJ1-2
ASSPDRGWGYT | TRBV7-8 | NA | TRBJ1-2
ASSLVGAYEQY | TRBV7-8 | NA | TRBJ2-7
SVAAGTGVYGYT | TRBV29-1 | TRBD1 | TRBJ1-2
ASSRNREAF | TRBV7-8 | NA | TRBJ1-1
ASSQMDMGETQY | TRBV5-5 | NA | TRBJ2-5
ASSPQENQPQH | TRBV12-3/TRBV12-4 | NA | TRBJ1-5
ASSPRDRVIEAF | TRBV25-1 | TRBD1 | TRBJ1-1
ASSLVPPVNTEAF | TRBV11-2 | NA | TRBJ1-1
ASGLVKLAGDLVYNEQF | TRBV12-5 | TRBD2 | TRBJ2-1
ASSGIRTGGYEQY | TRBV2 | TRBD1 | TRBJ2-7
ASSKYRGRFINEKLF | TRBV21-1 | NA | TRBJ1-4
ASSLGSDISNQPQH | TRBV5-6 | NA | TRBJ1-5